This is a list of T cell receptor beta chains from one sample in a study of T-cell memory formation after mild COVID-19. TCRdb re-analysed the 5' RACE reads in MiXCR, keeping a single row per CDR3 protein. The repertoire holds fewer than 250,000 distinct CDR3 sequences, with about 18% as singletons. The material sequenced was PBMCs or a T cell subset sorted from them (not recorded which). Receptors originate from an adult woman who had mild COVID-19 (a few samples of this study predate the infection). Cell type and time point are not known. Each CDR3 is given with its conserved first and last residue. Each record gives: D gene, V gene, J gene, clone size, CDR3 protein, CDR3 DNA. A D gene is named only where the DNA matches it firmly. Rows give clone size only sometimes, using once, few, many, or a class for an expanded clone.

TRBD2,TRBV12-3/TRBV12-4,TRBJ2-3,-,CASNAGGPRFLDTQYF,TGTGCCAGTAATGCGGGGGGGCCGAGGTTCTTAGATACGCAGTATTTT
-,TRBV6-5,TRBJ2-7,-,CASSPGQGRSYEQYF,TGTGCCAGCAGCCCAGGCCAGGGTCGCTCCTACGAGCAGTACTTC
-,TRBV24-1,TRBJ2-5,-,CATSDRFQETQYF,TGTGCCACCAGTGATCGGTTCCAAGAGACCCAGTACTTC
-,TRBV4-2,TRBJ2-2,few,CASGVTGELFF,TGTGCCAGCGGGGTCACCGGGGAGCTGTTTTTT
-,TRBV2,TRBJ1-1,few,CASSEVNTEAFF,TGTGCCAGCAGTGAGGTGAACACTGAAGCTTTCTTT
-,TRBV19,TRBJ2-5,-,CASSIVVGETQYF,TGTGCCAGTAGTATTGTGGTGGGGGAGACCCAGTACTTC
-,TRBV4-1,TRBJ1-1,few,CASSPPGQIMNTEAFF,TGCGCCAGCAGCCCTCCGGGCCAAATTATGAACACTGAAGCTTTCTTT
TRBD1,TRBV20-1,TRBJ2-7,few,CSALTGKHSSYEQYF,TGCAGTGCACTGACAGGGAAACACAGCTCCTACGAGCAGTACTTC
TRBD1,TRBV20-1,TRBJ1-1,-,CSALGQAVTEAFF,TGCAGTGCTCTCGGACAGGCCGTCACTGAAGCTTTCTTT
-,TRBV6-2/TRBV6-3,TRBJ2-1,few,CASSYEIRHEQFF,TGTGCCAGCAGTTATGAGATCCGGCATGAGCAGTTCTTC
-,TRBV12-3/TRBV12-4,TRBJ2-4,-,CASSLVEWSKNIQYF,TGTGCCAGCAGTTTAGTAGAGTGGTCCAAAAACATTCAGTACTTC
-,TRBV24-1,TRBJ2-5,once,CATSTGRETQYF,TGTGCCACCAGTACAGGGCGAGAGACCCAGTACTTC
-,TRBV9,TRBJ1-1,few,CASSVDWLVGTEAFF,TGTGCCAGCAGCGTTGACTGGTTGGTAGGCACTGAAGCTTTCTTT
TRBD1,TRBV4-2,TRBJ2-4,-,CASSQDRQGPKNIQYF,TGTGCCAGCAGCCAAGATCGACAGGGGCCCAAAAACATTCAGTACTTC
-,TRBV20-1,TRBJ1-1,-,CSARAFLRGNTEAFF,TGCAGTGCTAGAGCCTTCTTGCGGGGGAACACTGAAGCTTTCTTT
-,TRBV19,TRBJ2-7,-,CASSPSVRAYEQYF,TGTGCCAGTAGTCCGTCGGTGCGGGCCTACGAGCAGTACTTC
-,TRBV27,TRBJ2-7,-,CASRSLRDSYEQYF,TGTGCCAGCAGATCCCTCAGGGACTCCTACGAGCAGTACTTC
TRBD1,TRBV2,TRBJ1-5,-,CASRQGNTAQHF,TGTGCCAGCAGACAGGGGAACACGGCCCAGCATTTT
TRBD2,TRBV7-6,TRBJ2-2,few,CASSPQPRRTSGGPSLTGELFF,TGTGCCAGCAGCCCCCAGCCACGCAGGACTAGCGGGGGGCCGTCGCTCACCGGGGAGCTGTTTTTT
-,TRBV20-1,TRBJ1-1,-,CSASVLGGVTEAFF,TGCAGTGCTAGTGTCCTGGGCGGAGTCACTGAAGCTTTCTTT
TRBD2,TRBV10-1,TRBJ2-1,few,CASSPLAGAHNEQFF,TGCGCCAGCAGCCCACTAGCGGGAGCCCACAATGAGCAGTTCTTC
-,TRBV12-3/TRBV12-4,TRBJ1-5,few,CASSPDSYNQPQHF,TGTGCCAGCAGTCCCGACAGTTACAATCAGCCCCAGCATTTT
TRBD1,TRBV20-1,TRBJ2-3,-,CSARWRTGPSIDTDTQYF,TGCAGTGCTAGATGGCGGACAGGACCTAGTATTGACACAGATACGCAGTATTTT
-,TRBV20-1,TRBJ2-1,-,CSARGGTAETYNEQFF,TGCAGTGCTAGGGGGGGAACAGCGGAGACTTACAATGAGCAGTTCTTC
-,TRBV6-8,TRBJ1-5,few,CASSSRQECQPQHF,TGTGCCAGCAGTTCGAGACAGGAGTGTCAGCCCCAGCATTTT
-,TRBV6-1,TRBJ2-1,few,CASSPHSQNNEQFF,TGTGCCAGCAGTCCTCACTCCCAAAACAATGAGCAGTTCTTC
TRBD2,TRBV5-1,TRBJ2-1,medium-sized,CASSPGLVEEQFF,TGCGCCAGCAGCCCTGGACTAGTCGAGGAGCAGTTCTTC
-,TRBV5-1,TRBJ1-2,few,CASSFGGGYGYTF,TGCGCCAGCAGCTTTGGGGGCGGGTACGGCTACACCTTC
-,TRBV6-5,TRBJ1-2,-,CASSRTGSKRGYTF,TGTGCCAGCAGTCGTACAGGTTCTAAAAGGGGCTACACCTTC
-,TRBV4-2,TRBJ1-2,-,CASSQDRGQAGYGYTF,TGTGCCAGCAGCCAAGATCGGGGGCAGGCGGGGTATGGCTACACCTTC
TRBD1,TRBV4-2,TRBJ1-1,few,CASSRGQATNTEAFF,TGTGCCAGCAGCCGGGGACAGGCCACGAACACTGAAGCTTTCTTT
TRBD2,TRBV15,TRBJ2-7,few,CATSRSLAGGQDEQYF,TGTGCCACCAGCAGATCCCTAGCGGGAGGCCAAGACGAGCAGTACTTC
-,TRBV5-1,TRBJ1-2,few,CASSLSPGGGYTF,TGCGCCAGCAGCTTGAGCCCAGGAGGTGGCTACACCTTC
-,TRBV3-1,TRBJ2-5,many,CASSQDRGGQYF,TGTGCCAGCAGCCAAGATCGAGGGGGCCAGTACTTC
TRBD2,TRBV7-8,TRBJ2-1,few,CASSFRTSQGNEQFF,TGTGCCAGCAGCTTCCGGACTAGCCAAGGAAATGAGCAGTTCTTC
TRBD1,TRBV4-2,TRBJ1-2,few,CASSYEGQGAYGYTF,TGTGCCAGCAGCTATGAGGGACAGGGGGCCTATGGCTACACCTTC
-,TRBV7-2,TRBJ2-3,few,CASSPRGRASTDTQYF,TGTGCCAGCAGCCCCCGGGGTAGAGCAAGCACAGATACGCAGTATTTT
-,TRBV6-2/TRBV6-3,TRBJ2-7,-,CASSPHARGAGYEQYF,TGTGCCAGCAGTCCCCATGCCAGGGGCGCAGGATACGAGCAGTACTTC
TRBD1,TRBV12-3/TRBV12-4,TRBJ2-3,-,CASSMGTGRTDTQYF,TGTGCCAGCAGTATGGGGACAGGACGCACAGATACGCAGTATTTT
-,TRBV18,TRBJ2-7,-,CASSYYPGERYEQYF,TGTGCCAGCTCATACTACCCAGGGGAGAGGTACGAGCAGTACTTC
TRBD1,TRBV27,TRBJ1-4,-,CASSEYRGATNEKLFF,TGTGCCAGCAGTGAATACAGGGGTGCAACTAATGAAAAACTGTTTTTT
-,TRBV6-2/TRBV6-3,TRBJ2-7,-,CASSHSHEQYF,TGTGCCAGCAGTCACTCACACGAGCAGTACTTC
-,TRBV5-1,TRBJ2-5,few,CASSPDLETQYF,TGCGCCAGCAGCCCCGATTTGGAGACCCAGTACTTC
TRBD2,TRBV7-2,TRBJ2-1,-,CASSISGATYNEQFF,TGTGCCAGCAGCATAAGCGGGGCGACCTACAATGAGCAGTTCTTC
-,TRBV5-1,TRBJ1-1,many,CASSVEGGTVNTEAFF,TGCGCCAGCAGCGTGGAGGGAGGGACGGTGAACACTGAAGCTTTCTTT
-,TRBV7-2,TRBJ2-6,-,CASSLIGGISGANVLTF,TGTGCCAGCAGCTTGATAGGGGGGATCTCTGGGGCCAACGTCCTGACTTTC
TRBD2,TRBV20-1,TRBJ2-1,-,CSAREGNSGSNEQFF,TGCAGTGCTAGAGAAGGTAATAGCGGGAGCAATGAGCAGTTCTTC
TRBD2,TRBV2,TRBJ2-7,-,CASRAGLPYEQYF,TGTGCCAGCAGAGCGGGACTCCCCTACGAGCAGTACTTC
-,TRBV30,TRBJ2-3,-,CAWSVLGISDTQYF,TGTGCCTGGAGTGTCTTAGGGATATCAGATACGCAGTATTTT
-,TRBV7-2,TRBJ2-7,few,CASSEPPGRQYF,TGTGCCAGCAGCGAGCCACCCGGGAGGCAGTACTTC
-,TRBV5-4,TRBJ2-4,many,CASSLKGVKNIQYF,TGTGCCAGCAGCTTGAAGGGGGTCAAAAACATTCAGTACTTC
-,TRBV7-2,TRBJ1-1,-,CASSLRGFLNTEAFF,TGTGCCAGCAGCTTGCGAGGTTTCTTGAACACTGAAGCTTTCTTT
TRBD1,TRBV6-5,TRBJ2-2,-,CASSYSQGAPGELFF,TGTGCCAGCAGTTACTCGCAGGGGGCTCCCGGGGAGCTGTTTTTT
TRBD1,TRBV5-1,TRBJ2-7,-,CASSSVSGGRSEQYF,TGCGCCAGCAGTTCCGTGTCAGGGGGCCGGAGCGAGCAGTACTTC
-,TRBV3-1,TRBJ2-4,-,CASSLRAKNIQYF,TGTGCCAGCAGCCTACGGGCCAAAAACATTCAGTACTTC
-,TRBV7-9,TRBJ2-1,few,CASSLEGRGNEQFF,TGTGCCAGCAGCTTAGAGGGTCGGGGGAATGAGCAGTTCTTC
-,TRBV5-5,TRBJ2-5,many,CASSGTPGETQYF,TGTGCCAGCAGCGGGACTCCGGGAGAGACCCAGTACTTC
-,TRBV6-5,TRBJ2-7,few,CASRSAGRDYEQYF,TGTGCCAGCAGATCTGCGGGACGGGACTACGAGCAGTACTTC
TRBD2,TRBV12-3/TRBV12-4,TRBJ2-1,-,CASGGSQSYNEQFF,TGTGCCAGCGGCGGGAGTCAGTCATACAATGAGCAGTTCTTC
TRBD1,TRBV10-1,TRBJ1-4,-,CASSESMGQNNEKLFF,TGCGCCAGCAGTGAGTCAATGGGACAGAATAATGAAAAACTGTTTTTT